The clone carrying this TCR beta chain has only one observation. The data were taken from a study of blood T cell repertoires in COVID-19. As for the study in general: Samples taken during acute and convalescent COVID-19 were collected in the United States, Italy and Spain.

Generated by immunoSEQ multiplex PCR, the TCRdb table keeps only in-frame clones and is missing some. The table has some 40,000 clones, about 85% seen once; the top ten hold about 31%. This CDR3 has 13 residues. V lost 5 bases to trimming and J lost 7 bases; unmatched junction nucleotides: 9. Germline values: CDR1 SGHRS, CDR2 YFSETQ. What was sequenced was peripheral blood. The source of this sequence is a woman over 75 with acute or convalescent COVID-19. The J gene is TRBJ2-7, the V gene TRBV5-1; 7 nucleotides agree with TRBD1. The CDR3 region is CASSPGQVWEQYF. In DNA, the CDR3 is TGCGCCAGCAGTCCCGGACAGGTTTGGGAGCAGTACTTC. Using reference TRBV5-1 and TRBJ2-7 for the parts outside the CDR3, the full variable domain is KAGVTQTPRYLIKTRGQQVTLSCSPISGHRSVSWYQQTPGQGLQFLFEYFSETQRNKGNFPGRFSGRQFSNSRSEMNVSTLELGDSALYLCASSPGQVWEQYFGPGTRLTVT.